The 23 T cell receptor beta chains listed next were all sequenced from one sample in a study of T-cell reconstitution after alpha-beta-depleted transplantation in children. Construction of the TCRbeta library involved unique molecular identifiers. TCRdb analysed the PCR reads with MiXCR anew, one entry per CDR3 protein. Here the sample spans around 240,000 distinct CDR3 sequences, under 9.5% being singletons. Sequences were derived from PBMCs, mostly from graft donor cells, sampled 180 days after TCRalphabeta/CD19-depleted stem cell transplant. The origin of the receptors is a male patient aged 10 to 17 who had a stem cell transplant for acute lymphoblastic leukemia, so the T cells may come from the graft donor.

This clonotype was counted only a few times. The V and J genes are TRBV12-3 or TRBV12-4 and TRBJ1-6; tentatively, D is TRBD1 (6 bases). The CDR3 covers 17 residues. Trimming removed 5 bases from V and 0 bases from J, with 14 bases in between. CDR3 DNA sequence: TGTGCCAGCAGTCCTCAAGACAGGAGCTCCTATAATTCACCCCTCCACTTT. Amino acid sequence: CASSPQDRSSYNSPLHF.

Many counts were recorded for this clonotype. The rearrangement links TRBV7-3 to TRBJ2-5; TRBD1 matches 7 bases. J gave up 9 bases and V 11 bases, and 0 bases lay outside the gene matches. The CDR3 runs 8 residues. CDR1 and CDR2 from the germline V gene are SGHTA and FQGTGA. For the CDR3, the DNA is TGTGCCGGACAGGCCCAGTACTTC. It codes for CAGQAQYF. Supplemented by reference TRBV7-3 and TRBJ2-5, the full variable domain reads GAGVSQTPSNKVTEKGKYVELRCDPISGHTALYWYRQSLGQGPEFLIYFQGTGAADDSGLPNDRFFAVRPEGSVSTLKIQRTERGDSAVYLCAGQAQYFGPGTRLLVL.

This clonotype was counted ten times or more. This chain uses TRBV14 with TRBJ1-2, with a possible D match to TRBD1 (5 bases). This CDR3 is 15 amino acids long. V lost 4 bases, J lost 1 base, and 13 bases lay in between. Germline V CDR1 and CDR2: SGHDN, FVKESK. CDR3 residues: CASSPRQTVNYGYTF. In DNA form, the CDR3 reads TGTGCCAGCAGCCCCCGACAGACCGTTAACTATGGCTACACCTTC.

Regarding this clonotype: A much more abundant neighbour one base away suggests this may be a read error. This chain links TRBV12-3 or TRBV12-4 with TRBJ1-1; tentatively, D is TRBD1 (5 bases). The V and J ends lost 8 bases and 1 base respectively, with 14 bases between them. CDR3 length: 14 residues. The CDR3 spells CASGSDGGNTEAFF. DNA for the CDR3: TGTGCCAGCGGTTCGGACGGGGGGAACACTGAAGCTTTCTTT.

This clonotype was found many times. This rearrangement joins TRBV4-2 to TRBJ2-2; TRBD1 matches 7 bases. J gave up 1 base and V 7 bases, and 6 bases lay outside the gene matches. The V gene's germline CDR1 is LGHNA and CDR2 YNFKEQ. The CDR3 sequence is 15 residues long. The CDR3 loop reads CASNFRTGNTGELFF. As DNA, the CDR3 is TGTGCCAGCAACTTTAGGACAGGGAACACCGGGGAGCTGTTTTTT.

This clonotype was seen many times. The chain is built from TRBV5-6 and TRBJ1-1; D is unclear. The CDR3 loop spans 13 amino acids. V dropped 1 base and J dropped 5 bases, with 9 bases sitting between them. From germline, CDR1 is SGHDT and CDR2 YYEEEE. Here the CDR3 reads CASSLPPGTEAFF. As DNA, the CDR3 is TGTGCCAGCAGCTTGCCTCCCGGGACTGAAGCTTTCTTT.

In this sample, this clonotype turned up many times. The chain links TRBV7-9 to TRBJ2-7, with no clear D. CDR3 length equals 15 residues. Trimming took 5 bases from V and 2 from J, leaving 16 bases between them. Germline CDR1 and CDR2: SEHNR and FQNEAQ (reference sequence). For the CDR3, the DNA is TGTGCCAGCAGCCACTTGGGGATTCCTACCTACGAGCAGTACTTC. Its translation: CASSHLGIPTYEQYF.

This clonotype was recorded many times. The genes are TRBV14 and TRBJ1-1; D possibly corresponds to TRBD1 (5 bases). There are 14 residues in the CDR3. V was cut by 0 bases and J by 5 bases, with 10 bases left in between. Germline CDR1 reads SGHDN; CDR2 reads FVKESK. In DNA, the CDR3 is TGTGCCAGCAGCCAAGATTACGGGGGAACTGAAGCTTTCTTT. Its translation is CASSQDYGGTEAFF.

This clonotype was seen repeatedly, ten times or more. This chain uses TRBV4-2 with TRBJ1-5; D may be TRBD1 (5 bases). Germline CDR1 and CDR2: LGHNA and YNFKEQ. Trimming stripped 3 bases from V and 1 base from J, with 10 bases between. The CDR3 has 15 amino acids. CDR3 sequence (DNA): TGTGCCAGCAGCCATTCCCAGGGAAGCAATCAGCCCCAGCATTTT. As protein: CASSHSQGSNQPQHF.

This clonotype was seen many times. V usage is TRBV7-3 and J usage is TRBJ1-1, with 9 bases fitting TRBD1. The junction had 2 bases not matched to a gene; V was cut back by 4 bases and J by 5 bases. Germline V gene sequence: CDR1 SGHTA, CDR2 FQGTGA. The length of the CDR3 is 13 residues. The CDR3 loop is CASSSQGATEAFF. In DNA form, the CDR3 reads TGTGCCAGCAGCTCACAGGGGGCGACTGAAGCTTTCTTT. The full variable domain, completed using reference TRBV7-3 and TRBJ1-1, is GAGVSQTPSNKVTEKGKYVELRCDPISGHTALYWYRQSLGQGPEFLIYFQGTGAADDSGLPNDRFFAVRPEGSVSTLKIQRTERGDSAVYLCASSSQGATEAFFGQGTRLTVV.

In its sample, this clonotype was seen many times. The chain carries TRBV7-2 and TRBJ2-6; 7 bases are shared with TRBD1. The CDR3 contains 16 residues. The V and J ends lost 1 base and 2 bases, in that order; junction bases with no gene match: 2. The germline V gene has CDR1 SGHTA and CDR2 FQGNSA. CDR3 protein: CASSLVTGAGANVLTF. CDR3 DNA sequence: TGTGCCAGCAGCTTAGTCACAGGGGCTGGGGCCAACGTCCTGACTTTC. The whole variable domain, filled in from reference TRBV7-2 and TRBJ2-6, reads GAGVSQSPSNKVTEKGKDVELRCDPISGHTALYWYRQSLGQGLEFLIYFQGNSAPDKSGLPSDRFSAERTGGSVSTLTIQRTQQEDSAVYLCASSLVTGAGANVLTFGAGSRLTVL.

This clonotype was picked up many times. This chain uses TRBV13 with TRBJ2-3; D remains ambiguous. The V and J ends lost 9 bases and 6 bases respectively, with 16 bases between them. CDR3 length equals 13 residues. Germline-derived CDR1 and CDR2 are PRHDT and FYEKMQ (reference sequence). The CDR3 DNA reads as TGTGCCAGTAGCCCAACGACCCGGGATACGCAGTATTTT. It yields the protein CASSPTTRDTQYF.

This clonotype was counted a few times. The chain carries TRBV6-5 and TRBJ2-6; possible D gene TRBD1, 6 bases. V was shortened by 4 bases and J by 10 bases, with 17 bases between the two germline ends. The CDR3 loop spans 15 amino acids. Germline V gene data show CDR1 as MNHEY and CDR2 as SVGAGI. CDR3 in amino acids: CASSSPLTGSNVLTF. CDR3 nucleotides: TGTGCCAGCAGTTCACCCCTAACAGGGTCTAACGTCCTGACTTTC.

This clonotype was observed many times. The chain employs TRBV29-1 and TRBJ1-2; 11 nucleotides align to TRBD1. The length of the CDR3 is 14 residues. Germline loops: CDR1 SQVTM, CDR2 ANQGSEA. J gave up 3 bases and V 7 bases, and 7 bases lay outside the gene matches. The CDR3 loop reads CSAIPGQGDYGYTF. The CDR3 DNA sequence: TGCAGCGCCATACCGGGACAGGGGGACTATGGCTACACCTTC.

As regards this clonotype: One base away lies a much larger clone, so this may be a sequencing read error. The chain is built from TRBV7-3 and TRBJ2-1; 7 bases line up with TRBD2. This CDR3 is 12 amino acids long. Germline CDR1 reads SGHTA; CDR2 reads FQGTGA. The CDR3 protein is CASAQERGEQSF. The CDR3 coding sequence is TGTGCCAGCGCGCAGGAGCGGGGAGAGCAGTCCTTC.

Many counts were recorded for this clonotype. V usage is TRBV27 and J usage is TRBJ2-7, with D maybe TRBD2 (5 bases). Germline CDR1 and CDR2: MNHEY and SMNVEV (reference sequence). This CDR3 contains 15 residues. Trimming took off 3 bases at V and 5 bases at J, with 17 bases between the two ends. The CDR3 nucleotides read TGTGCCAGCAGTTTTCGCCGGGATATACTAGACGAGCAGTACTTC. Its translation is CASSFRRDILDEQYF.

This clonotype was detected ten times or more. The chain carries TRBV5-1 and TRBJ2-5, with a possible D match to TRBD2 (5 bases). Germline-derived CDR1 and CDR2 are SGHRS and YFSETQ. The CDR3 length is 13 residues. V was shortened by 4 bases and J by 5 bases, with 12 bases between the two germline ends. The CDR3 here is CASSLLWRETQYF. CDR3 in DNA: TGCGCCAGCAGCCTCCTTTGGAGGGAGACCCAGTACTTC.

This clonotype was seen ten or more times. J is TRBJ2-5 and V is TRBV29-1; a weak D match, TRBD2 (5 bases). Trimming pared 4 bases from V and 2 bases from J, leaving 8 bases between. The CDR3 totals 12 residues. Germline lookup yields CDR1 SQVTM and CDR2 ANQGSEA. The CDR3 loop reads CSVGSGQETQYF. The CDR3, as DNA: TGCAGCGTTGGATCGGGGCAAGAGACCCAGTACTTC.

This clonotype was detected ten times or more. The chain joins TRBV2 to TRBJ2-6; 12 bases are shared with TRBD1. The CDR3 has 19 amino acids. CDR1 and CDR2 (germline): SNHLY, FYNNEI. V lost 5 bases, J lost 5 bases, and 13 bases stayed unmatched. The CDR3 sequence: CASSSPEGQGAPWANVLTF. The CDR3 region has the DNA TGTGCCAGCAGTTCCCCCGAGGGACAGGGGGCCCCTTGGGCCAACGTCCTGACTTTC.

Regarding this clonotype: One base away lies a much larger clone, so this may be a sequencing read error. This sequence joins TRBV20-1 and TRBJ1-3; no definite D call. Germline CDR1 and CDR2: DFQATT and SNEGSKA (reference sequence). The CDR3 totals 16 residues. The germline V and J ends were trimmed by 3 bases and 0 bases, with 15 bases remaining between them. Here the CDR3 reads CSASSDATDSGNTIYF. As DNA, the CDR3 is TGCAGTGCTAGTAGCGACGCGACGGACTCTGGAAACACCATATATTTT.

About this clonotype: This may stem from a read error, because a much larger clone lies one nucleotide away. As DNA, the CDR3 is TGCAGCGTTGAACCCCGGGGGGGAGATGGCAATCAGCCCCAGCATTTT. Translating gives CSVEPRGGDGNQPQHF. V and J are TRBV29-1 and TRBJ1-5; D may be TRBD1 (5 bases). Trimming took off 2 bases at V and 2 bases at J, with 16 bases between the two ends. This CDR3 spans 16 amino acids. Germline V gene data show CDR1 as SQVTM and CDR2 as ANQGSEA.

This clonotype was detected ten times or more. The V call is TRBV11-1, the J call TRBJ1-1, with D unclear. The CDR3 spans 13 residues. Trimming took 6 bases from V and 3 from J, leaving 11 bases between them. Germline CDR1 is SGHAT and CDR2 is FQDESV (reference sequence). The DNA for the CDR3 is TGTGCCAGCAGTTCCAGTGGGGACACTGAAGCTTTCTTT. Translated: CASSSSGDTEAFF.

The V gene is TRBV7-9, the J gene TRBJ2-5; D is uncertain. The CDR3 has 15 amino acids. The V gene lost 4 bases and the J gene lost 2 bases, with 14 bases spanning the gap. The germline V gene encodes CDR1 SEHNR and CDR2 FQNEAQ (reference sequence). The CDR3 region is CASSSSRAWQETQYF. The CDR3 DNA reads as TGTGCCAGCAGCTCTTCTCGGGCGTGGCAAGAGACCCAGTACTTC.